This T cell receptor beta chain was found in a study of T-cell reconstitution after alpha-beta-depleted transplantation in children. Study-wide points: Diversity and T-cell counts at one year after transplant derived mostly from new T cells. Expanded clones from the graft, numbering several hundred, reportedly supplied alpha-beta T cells about two months after transplant. There were some patients whose high TCRbeta diversity at day 60 came from surviving recipient T cells and thymic progenitors.

Using unique molecular identifiers, the investigators prepared the TCRbeta library. One entry per CDR3 protein results from TCRdb running MiXCR on the PCR reads. The sample has around 490,000 distinct CDR3 sequences; 11% are singletons. Trimming cost V 1 base and J 3 bases, with 15 bases left between them. In germline, CDR1 is LNHNV, CDR2 YYDKDF (reference sequence). There are 16 residues in the CDR3. On this clonotype itself: The antigen remains unidentified.

The sequencing here drew on PBMCs, mostly from graft donor cells, taken 180 days after TCRalphabeta/CD19-depleted stem cell transplant. This TCR derives from a female patient aged 2-15 years who had a stem cell transplant for aplastic anemia, so the T cells may come from the graft donor. This sequence joins TRBV15 and TRBJ1-2; TRBD1 is a possible D gene (5 bases). The CDR3 loop is CATSRAGTQADYGYTF. Written as DNA, the CDR3 is TGTGCCACCAGCAGAGCGGGGACCCAGGCGGACTATGGCTACACCTTC. Supplemented by reference TRBV15 and TRBJ1-2, the full variable domain reads DAMVIQNPRYQVTQFGKPVTLSCSQTLNHNVMYWYQQKSSQAPKLLFHYYDKDFNNEADTPDNFQSRRPNTSFCFLDIRSPGLGDTAMYLCATSRAGTQADYGYTFGSGTRLTVV.